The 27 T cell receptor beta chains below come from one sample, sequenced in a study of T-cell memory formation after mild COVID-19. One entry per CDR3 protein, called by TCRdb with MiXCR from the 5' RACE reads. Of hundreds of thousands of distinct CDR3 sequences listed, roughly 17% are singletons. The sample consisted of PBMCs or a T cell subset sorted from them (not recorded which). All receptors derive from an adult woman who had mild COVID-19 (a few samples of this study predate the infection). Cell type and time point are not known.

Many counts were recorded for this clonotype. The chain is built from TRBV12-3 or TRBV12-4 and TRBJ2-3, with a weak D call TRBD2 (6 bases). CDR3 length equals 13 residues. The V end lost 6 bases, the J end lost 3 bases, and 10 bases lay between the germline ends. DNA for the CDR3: TGTGCCAGCAGGTGGAGGGCTACAGATACGCAGTATTTT. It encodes CASRWRATDTQYF.

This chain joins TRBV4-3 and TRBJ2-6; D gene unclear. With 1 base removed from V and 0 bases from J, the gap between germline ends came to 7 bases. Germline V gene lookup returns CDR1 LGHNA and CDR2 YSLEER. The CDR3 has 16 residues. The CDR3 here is CASSQAPGSGANVLTF. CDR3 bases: TGCGCCAGCAGCCAAGCTCCCGGCTCTGGGGCCAACGTCCTGACTTTC.

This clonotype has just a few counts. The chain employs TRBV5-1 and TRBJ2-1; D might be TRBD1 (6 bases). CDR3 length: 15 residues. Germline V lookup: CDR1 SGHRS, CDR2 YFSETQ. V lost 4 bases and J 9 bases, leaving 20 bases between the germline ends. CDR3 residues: CASSPTQGTYGEQFF. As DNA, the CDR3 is TGCGCCAGCAGCCCCACTCAGGGGACCTACGGTGAGCAGTTCTTC.

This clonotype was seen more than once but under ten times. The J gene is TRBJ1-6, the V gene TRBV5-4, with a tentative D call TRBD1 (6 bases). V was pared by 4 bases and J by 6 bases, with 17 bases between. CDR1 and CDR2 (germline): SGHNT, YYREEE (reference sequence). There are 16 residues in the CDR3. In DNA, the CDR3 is TGTGCCAGCAGCCCCGCGGGGGGCCGGGGTAATTCACCCCTCCACTTT. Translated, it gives CASSPAGGRGNSPLHF.

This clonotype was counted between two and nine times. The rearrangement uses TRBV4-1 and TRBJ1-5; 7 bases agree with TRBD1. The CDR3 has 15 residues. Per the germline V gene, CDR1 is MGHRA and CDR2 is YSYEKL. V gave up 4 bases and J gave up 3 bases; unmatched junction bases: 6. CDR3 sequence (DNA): TGCGCCAGCAGCCGGAGACAGGGCTACAATCAGCCCCAGCATTTT. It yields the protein CASSRRQGYNQPQHF.

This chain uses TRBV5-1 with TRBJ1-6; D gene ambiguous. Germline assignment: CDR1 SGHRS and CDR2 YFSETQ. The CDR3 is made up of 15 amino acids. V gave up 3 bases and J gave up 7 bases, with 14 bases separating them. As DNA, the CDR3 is TGCGCCAGCAGCTACCGGGTGGGAGACAATTCACCCCTCCACTTT. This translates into CASSYRVGDNSPLHF.

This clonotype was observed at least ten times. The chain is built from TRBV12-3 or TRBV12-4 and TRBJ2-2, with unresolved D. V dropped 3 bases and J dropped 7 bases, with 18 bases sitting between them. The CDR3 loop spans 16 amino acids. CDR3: CASSFSPNWNNGELFF. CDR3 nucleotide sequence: TGTGCCAGCAGTTTTTCCCCCAATTGGAATAACGGGGAGCTGTTTTTT.

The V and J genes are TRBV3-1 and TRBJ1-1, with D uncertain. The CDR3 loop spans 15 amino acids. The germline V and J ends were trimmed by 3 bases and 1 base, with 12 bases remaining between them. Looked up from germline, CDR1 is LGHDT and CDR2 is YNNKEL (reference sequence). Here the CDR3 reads CASSHIRIGNTEAFF. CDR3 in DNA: TGTGCCAGCAGCCACATTAGGATCGGGAACACTGAAGCTTTCTTT. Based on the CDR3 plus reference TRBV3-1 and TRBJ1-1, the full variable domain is DTAVSQTPKYLVTQMGNDKSIKCEQNLGHDTMYWYKQDSKKFLKIMFSYNNKELIINETVPNRFSPKSPDKAHLNLHINSLELGDSAVYFCASSHIRIGNTEAFFGQGTRLTVV.

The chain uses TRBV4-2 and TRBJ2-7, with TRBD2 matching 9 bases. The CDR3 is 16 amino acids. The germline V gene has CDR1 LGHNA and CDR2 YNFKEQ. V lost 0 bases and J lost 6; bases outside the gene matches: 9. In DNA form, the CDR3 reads TGTGCCAGCAGCCAAGATTTTCTAGCGGGACGGGGCGAGCAGTACTTC. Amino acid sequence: CASSQDFLAGRGEQYF.

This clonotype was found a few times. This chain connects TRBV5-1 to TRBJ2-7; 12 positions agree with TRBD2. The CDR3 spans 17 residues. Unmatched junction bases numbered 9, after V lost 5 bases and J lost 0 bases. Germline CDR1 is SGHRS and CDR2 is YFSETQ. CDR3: CASSGLAGRRSSYEQYF. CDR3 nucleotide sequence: TGCGCCAGCAGTGGACTAGCGGGGCGCCGCTCCTCCTACGAGCAGTACTTC.

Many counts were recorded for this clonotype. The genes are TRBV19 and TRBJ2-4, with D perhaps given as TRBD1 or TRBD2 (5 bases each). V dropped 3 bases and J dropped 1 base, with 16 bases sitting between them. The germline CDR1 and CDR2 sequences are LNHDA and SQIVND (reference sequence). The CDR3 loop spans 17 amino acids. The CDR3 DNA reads TGTGCCAGTAGTATGTCCCGGGGCTACGGGGCCAAAAACATTCAGTACTTC. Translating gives CASSMSRGYGAKNIQYF.

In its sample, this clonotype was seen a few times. The CDR3 protein is CASRLTSGTDTQYF. CDR3 sequence (DNA): TGTGCCAGCAGGCTCACTAGCGGCACAGATACGCAGTATTTT. The chain is built from TRBV7-2 and TRBJ2-3; 7 bases line up with TRBD2. The CDR3 sequence is 14 residues long. Trimming cost V 6 bases and J 1 base; bases outside gene matches: 4. Germline V CDR1 and CDR2: SGHTA, FQGNSA. Full variable domain (outside the CDR3, taken from reference TRBV7-2 and TRBJ2-3): GAGVSQSPSNKVTEKGKDVELRCDPISGHTALYWYRQSLGQGLEFLIYFQGNSAPDKSGLPSDRFSAERTGGSVSTLTIQRTQQEDSAVYLCASRLTSGTDTQYFGPGTRLTVL.

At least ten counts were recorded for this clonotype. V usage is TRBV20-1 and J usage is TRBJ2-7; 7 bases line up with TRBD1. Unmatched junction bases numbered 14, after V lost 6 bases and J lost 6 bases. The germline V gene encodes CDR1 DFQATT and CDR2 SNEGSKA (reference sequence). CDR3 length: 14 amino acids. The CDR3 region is CSAREQGIWSEQYF. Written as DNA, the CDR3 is TGCAGTGCCAGGGAACAGGGGATTTGGAGCGAGCAGTACTTC.

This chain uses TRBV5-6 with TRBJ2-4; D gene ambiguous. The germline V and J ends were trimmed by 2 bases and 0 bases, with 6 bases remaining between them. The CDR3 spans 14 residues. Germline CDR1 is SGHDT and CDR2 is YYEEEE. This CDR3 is CASSFGEAKNIQYF. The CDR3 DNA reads TGTGCCAGCAGCTTTGGAGAAGCCAAAAACATTCAGTACTTC.

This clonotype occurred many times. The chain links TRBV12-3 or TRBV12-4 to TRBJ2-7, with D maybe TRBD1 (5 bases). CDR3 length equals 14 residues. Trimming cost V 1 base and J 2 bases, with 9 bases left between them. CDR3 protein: CASSLVGAAYEQYF. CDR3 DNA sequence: TGTGCCAGCAGTTTAGTAGGGGCTGCCTACGAGCAGTACTTC.

The CDR3 protein is CASYHGLSYEQYF. CDR3 sequence (DNA): TGTGCCAGCTATCATGGTTTGTCCTACGAGCAGTACTTC. The genes are TRBV2 and TRBJ2-7; no definite D call. Per germline, CDR1 SNHLY and CDR2 FYNNEI. This CDR3 spans 13 amino acids. V was pared by 8 bases and J by 1 base, with 12 bases between.

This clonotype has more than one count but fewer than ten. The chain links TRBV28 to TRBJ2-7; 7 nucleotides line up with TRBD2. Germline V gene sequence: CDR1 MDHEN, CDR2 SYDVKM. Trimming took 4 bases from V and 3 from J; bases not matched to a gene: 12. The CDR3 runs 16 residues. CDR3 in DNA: TGTGCCAGCAGTTCTACTGTGGCGGGAGCCTTCTACGAGCAGTACTTC. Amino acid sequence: CASSSTVAGAFYEQYF.

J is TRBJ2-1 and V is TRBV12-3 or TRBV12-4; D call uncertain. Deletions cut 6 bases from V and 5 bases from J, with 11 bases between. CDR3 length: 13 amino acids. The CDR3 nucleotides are TGTGCCAGCAGCCGGCTAGACGACAATGAGCAGTTCTTC. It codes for CASSRLDDNEQFF.

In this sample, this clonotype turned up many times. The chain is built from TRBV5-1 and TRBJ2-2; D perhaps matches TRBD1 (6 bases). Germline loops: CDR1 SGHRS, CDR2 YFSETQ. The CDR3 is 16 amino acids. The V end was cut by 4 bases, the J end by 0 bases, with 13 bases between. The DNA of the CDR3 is TGCGCCAGCAGCCGTGGACAGAACGCGAACACCGGGGAGCTGTTTTTT. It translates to CASSRGQNANTGELFF.

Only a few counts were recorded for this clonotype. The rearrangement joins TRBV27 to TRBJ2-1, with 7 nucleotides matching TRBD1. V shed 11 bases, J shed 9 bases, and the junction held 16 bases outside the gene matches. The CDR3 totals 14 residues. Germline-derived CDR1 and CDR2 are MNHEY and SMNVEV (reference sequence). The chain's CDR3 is CASRGLATDGEQFF. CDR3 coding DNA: TGTGCCTCGAGGGGGCTAGCCACTGACGGTGAGCAGTTCTTC.

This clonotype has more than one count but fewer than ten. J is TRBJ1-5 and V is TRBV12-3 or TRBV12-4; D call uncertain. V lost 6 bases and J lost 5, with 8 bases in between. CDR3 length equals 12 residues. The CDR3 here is CASSRKDQPQHF. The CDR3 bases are TGTGCCAGCAGCCGGAAGGATCAGCCCCAGCATTTT.

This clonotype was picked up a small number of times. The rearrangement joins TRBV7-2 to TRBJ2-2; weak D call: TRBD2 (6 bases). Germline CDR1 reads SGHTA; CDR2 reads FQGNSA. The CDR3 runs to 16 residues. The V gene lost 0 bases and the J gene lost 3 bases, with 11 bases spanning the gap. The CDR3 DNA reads TGTGCCAGCAGCTTAGCGGCGGGGACGTACACCGGGGAGCTGTTTTTT. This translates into CASSLAAGTYTGELFF.

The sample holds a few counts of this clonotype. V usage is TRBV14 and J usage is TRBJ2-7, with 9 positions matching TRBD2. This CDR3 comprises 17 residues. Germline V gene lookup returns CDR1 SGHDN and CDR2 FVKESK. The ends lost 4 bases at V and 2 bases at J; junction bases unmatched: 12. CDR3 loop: CASSPPPGLASTYEQYF. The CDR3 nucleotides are TGTGCCAGCAGCCCTCCCCCGGGACTAGCCTCAACCTACGAGCAGTACTTC.

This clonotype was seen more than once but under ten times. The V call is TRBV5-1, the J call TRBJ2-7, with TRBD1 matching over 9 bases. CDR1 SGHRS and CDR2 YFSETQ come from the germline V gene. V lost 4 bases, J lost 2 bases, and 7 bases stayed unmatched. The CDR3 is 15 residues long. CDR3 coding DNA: TGCGCCAGCAGCGCGGACAGGGGAATAACCTACGAGCAGTACTTC. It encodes CASSADRGITYEQYF.

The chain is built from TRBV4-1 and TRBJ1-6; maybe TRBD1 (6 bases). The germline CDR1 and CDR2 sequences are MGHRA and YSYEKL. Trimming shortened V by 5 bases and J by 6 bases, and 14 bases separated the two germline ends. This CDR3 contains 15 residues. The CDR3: CASSYRTVSNSPLHF. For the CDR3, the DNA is TGCGCCAGCAGCTACAGGACAGTATCTAATTCACCCCTCCACTTT.

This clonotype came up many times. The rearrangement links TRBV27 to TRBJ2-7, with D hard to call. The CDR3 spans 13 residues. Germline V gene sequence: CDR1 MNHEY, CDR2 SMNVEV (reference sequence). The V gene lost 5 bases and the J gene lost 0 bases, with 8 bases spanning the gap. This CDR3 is CASSQRVSYEQYF. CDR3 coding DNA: TGTGCCAGCAGTCAAAGGGTCTCCTACGAGCAGTACTTC.

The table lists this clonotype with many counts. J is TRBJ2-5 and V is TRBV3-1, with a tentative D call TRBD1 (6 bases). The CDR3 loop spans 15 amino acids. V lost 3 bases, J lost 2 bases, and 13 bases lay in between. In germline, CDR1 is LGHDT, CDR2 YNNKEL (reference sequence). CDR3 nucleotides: TGTGCCAGCAGCCACCCCGGGACACGGCAAGAGACCCAGTACTTC. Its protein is CASSHPGTRQETQYF.